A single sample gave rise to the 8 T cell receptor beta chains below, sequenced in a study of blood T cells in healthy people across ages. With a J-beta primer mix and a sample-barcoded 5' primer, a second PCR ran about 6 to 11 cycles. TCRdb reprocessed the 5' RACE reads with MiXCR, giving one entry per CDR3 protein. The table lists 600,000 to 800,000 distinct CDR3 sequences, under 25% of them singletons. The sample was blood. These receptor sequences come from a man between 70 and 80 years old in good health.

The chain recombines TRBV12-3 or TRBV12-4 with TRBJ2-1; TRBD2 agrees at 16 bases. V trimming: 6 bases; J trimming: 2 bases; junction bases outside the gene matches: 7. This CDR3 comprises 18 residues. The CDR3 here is CASSPGLAGGRTYNEQFF. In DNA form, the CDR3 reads TGTGCCAGCAGCCCGGGACTAGCGGGAGGGCGAACCTACAATGAGCAGTTCTTC.

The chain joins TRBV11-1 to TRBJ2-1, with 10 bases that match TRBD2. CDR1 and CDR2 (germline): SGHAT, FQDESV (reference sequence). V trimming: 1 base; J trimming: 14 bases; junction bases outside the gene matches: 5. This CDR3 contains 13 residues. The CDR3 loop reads CASSLGVAGGKFF. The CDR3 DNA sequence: TGTGCCAGCAGCTTAGGAGTAGCGGGAGGAAAGTTCTTC.

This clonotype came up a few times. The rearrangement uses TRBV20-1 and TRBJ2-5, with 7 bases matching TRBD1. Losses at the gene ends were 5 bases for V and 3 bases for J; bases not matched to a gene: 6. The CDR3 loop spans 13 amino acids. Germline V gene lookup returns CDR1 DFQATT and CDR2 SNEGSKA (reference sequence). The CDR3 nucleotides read TGCAGTGCTTTAACAGGGGTGGAAGAGACCCAGTACTTC. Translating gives CSALTGVEETQYF.

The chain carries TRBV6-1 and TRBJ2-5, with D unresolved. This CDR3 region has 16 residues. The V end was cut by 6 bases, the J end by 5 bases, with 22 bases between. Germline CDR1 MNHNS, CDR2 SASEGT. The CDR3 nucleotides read TGTGCCAGCAGCCCTACTGGCTCGATGACATTCGAGACCCAGTACTTC. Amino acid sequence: CASSPTGSMTFETQYF.

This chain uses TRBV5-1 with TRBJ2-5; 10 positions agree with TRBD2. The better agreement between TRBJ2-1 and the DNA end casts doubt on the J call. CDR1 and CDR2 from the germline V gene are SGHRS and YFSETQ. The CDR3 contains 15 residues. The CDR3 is CASSFTSGANNEQFF. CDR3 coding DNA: TGCGCCAGCAGCTTTACTAGCGGGGCGAACAATGAGCAGTTCTTC.

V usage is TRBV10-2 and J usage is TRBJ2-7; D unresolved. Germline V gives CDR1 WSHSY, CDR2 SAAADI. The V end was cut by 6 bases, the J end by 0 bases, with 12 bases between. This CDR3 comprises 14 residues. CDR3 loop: CASSPNPFSYEQYF. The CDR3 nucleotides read TGCGCCAGCAGCCCTAACCCCTTCTCCTACGAGCAGTACTTC.

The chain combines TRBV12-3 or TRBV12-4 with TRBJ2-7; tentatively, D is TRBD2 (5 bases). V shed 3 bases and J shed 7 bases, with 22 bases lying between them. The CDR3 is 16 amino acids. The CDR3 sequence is CASSLGSRDPPGEQYF. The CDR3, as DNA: TGTGCCAGCAGTTTGGGATCCCGGGATCCACCGGGAGAGCAGTACTTC.

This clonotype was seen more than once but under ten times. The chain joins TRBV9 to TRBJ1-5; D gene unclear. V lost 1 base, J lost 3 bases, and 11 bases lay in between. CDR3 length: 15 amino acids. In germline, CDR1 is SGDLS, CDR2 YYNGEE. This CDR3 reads CASSVSVGVNQPQHF. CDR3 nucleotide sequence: TGTGCCAGCAGCGTAAGCGTTGGGGTCAATCAGCCCCAGCATTTT.